The TCR beta chain under discussion was sequenced for a study of shared clonotypes between healthy human individuals. Whole-study results and caveats: Larger richness was generally estimated for naive than memory subsets.

Comment on this clone: The antigen is undetermined.

The CDR3 consists of 13 residues. J lost 4 bases, V lost 5 bases, and 4 bases had no gene match. From germline, CDR1 is SGHRS and CDR2 YFSETQ. Naive CD8 cells were CD45RO-negative, positively selected for CCR7, excluding terminally differentiated effector memory CD45RA+ cells. The donors, healthy adults who were HIV-negative, had experienced no recent acute infections or vaccinations. Deep-level running was used for the assay. The assay was immunoSEQ multiplex PCR, and TCRdb's table has in-frame clones only and misses some. The sample contains millions of clones, approximately 94% of which appear only once.

This chain connects TRBV5-1 to TRBJ2-5; 8 bases map to TRBD2. The sequenced sample consisted of naive CD8+ T cells sorted from blood. This clonotype was obtained from a man younger than 30 in good health. The CDR3 nucleotides read TGCGCCAGCAGGAGCGGGAGTGGAGAGACCCAGTACTTC. Translating gives CASRSGSGETQYF. Combining the CDR3 with reference TRBV5-1 and TRBJ2-5 gives the whole variable domain KAGVTQTPRYLIKTRGQQVTLSCSPISGHRSVSWYQQTPGQGLQFLFEYFSETQRNKGNFPGRFSGRQFSNSRSEMNVSTLELGDSALYLCASRSGSGETQYFGPGTRLLVL.